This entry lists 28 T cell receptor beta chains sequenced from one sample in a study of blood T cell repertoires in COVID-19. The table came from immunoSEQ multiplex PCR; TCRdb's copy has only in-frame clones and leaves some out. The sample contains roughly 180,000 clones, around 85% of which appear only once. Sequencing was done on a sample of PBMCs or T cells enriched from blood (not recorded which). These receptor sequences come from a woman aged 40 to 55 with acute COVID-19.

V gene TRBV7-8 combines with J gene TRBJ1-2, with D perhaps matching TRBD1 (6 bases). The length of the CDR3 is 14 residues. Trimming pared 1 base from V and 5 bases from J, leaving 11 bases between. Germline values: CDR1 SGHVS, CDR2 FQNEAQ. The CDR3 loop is CASSLGPDRYGYTF. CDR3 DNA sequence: TGTGCCAGCAGCTTAGGGCCGGACAGATATGGCTACACCTTC.

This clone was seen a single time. In DNA, the CDR3 is TGCAGCGTTGTGAGGAACACTGAAGCTTTCTTT. This translates into CSVVRNTEAFF. V gene TRBV29-1 combines with J gene TRBJ1-1; D call uncertain. CDR3 size: 11 residues. V was trimmed by 4 bases and J by 1 base, leaving 4 bases between them. Germline V gene data show CDR1 as SQVTM and CDR2 as ANQGSEA.

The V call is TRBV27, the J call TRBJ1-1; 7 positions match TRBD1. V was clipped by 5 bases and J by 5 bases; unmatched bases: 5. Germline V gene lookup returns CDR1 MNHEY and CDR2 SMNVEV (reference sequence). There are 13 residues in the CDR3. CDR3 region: CASSLDRDTEAFF. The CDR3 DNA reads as TGTGCCAGCAGTCTAGACAGGGATACTGAAGCTTTCTTT.

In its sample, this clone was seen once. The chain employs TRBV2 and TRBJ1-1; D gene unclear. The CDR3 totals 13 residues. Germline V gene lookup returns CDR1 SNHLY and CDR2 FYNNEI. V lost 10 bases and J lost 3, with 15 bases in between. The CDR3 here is CATKNAGDTEAFF. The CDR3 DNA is TGTGCCACCAAGAACGCCGGAGACACTGAAGCTTTCTTT. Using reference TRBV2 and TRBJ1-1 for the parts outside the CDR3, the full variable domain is EPEVTQTPSHQVTQMGQEVILRCVPISNHLYFYWYRQILGQKVEFLVSFYNNEISEKSEIFDDQFSVERPDGSNFTLKIRSTKLEDSAMYFCATKNAGDTEAFFGQGTRLTVV.

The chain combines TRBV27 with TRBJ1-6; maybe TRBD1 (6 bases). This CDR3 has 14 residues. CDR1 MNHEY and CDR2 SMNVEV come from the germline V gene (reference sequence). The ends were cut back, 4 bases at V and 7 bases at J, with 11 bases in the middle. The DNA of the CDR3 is TGTGCCAGCAGTTCAGCAGGGGTGAATTCACCCCTCCACTTT. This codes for CASSSAGVNSPLHF.

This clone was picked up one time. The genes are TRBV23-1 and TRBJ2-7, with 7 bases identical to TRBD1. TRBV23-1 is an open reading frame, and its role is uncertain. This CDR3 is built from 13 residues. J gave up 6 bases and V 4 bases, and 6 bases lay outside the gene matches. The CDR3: CASSPMTGIEQYV. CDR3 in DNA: TGCGCCAGCAGTCCGATGACAGGGATCGAGCAGTACGTC.

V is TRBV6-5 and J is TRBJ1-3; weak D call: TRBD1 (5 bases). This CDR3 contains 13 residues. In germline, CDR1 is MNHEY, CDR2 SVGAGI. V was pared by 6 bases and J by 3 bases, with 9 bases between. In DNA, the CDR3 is TGTGCCAGCAGGGGGCCAGGTGGAAACACCATATATTTT. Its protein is CASRGPGGNTIYF.

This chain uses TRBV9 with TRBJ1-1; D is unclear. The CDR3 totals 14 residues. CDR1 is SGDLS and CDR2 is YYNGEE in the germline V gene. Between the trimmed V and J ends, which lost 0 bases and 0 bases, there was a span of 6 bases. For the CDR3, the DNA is TGTGCCAGCAGCGTAGACTCTTTGAACACTGAAGCTTTCTTT. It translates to CASSVDSLNTEAFF.

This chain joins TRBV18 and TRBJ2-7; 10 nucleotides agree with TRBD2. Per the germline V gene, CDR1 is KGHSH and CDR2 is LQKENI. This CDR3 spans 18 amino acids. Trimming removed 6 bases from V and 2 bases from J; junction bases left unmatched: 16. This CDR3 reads CASSARRSSGSSTYEQYV. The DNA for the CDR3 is TGTGCCAGCTCGGCAAGAAGGTCTAGCGGGAGTAGCACCTACGAGCAGTACGTC.

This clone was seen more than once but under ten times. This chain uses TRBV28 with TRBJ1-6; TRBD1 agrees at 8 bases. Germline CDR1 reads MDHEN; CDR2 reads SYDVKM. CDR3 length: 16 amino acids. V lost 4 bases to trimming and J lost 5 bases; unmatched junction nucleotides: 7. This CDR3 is CASSSYGTGHNSPLHF. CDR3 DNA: TGTGCCAGCAGTTCTTATGGGACAGGACATAATTCACCCCTCCACTTT.

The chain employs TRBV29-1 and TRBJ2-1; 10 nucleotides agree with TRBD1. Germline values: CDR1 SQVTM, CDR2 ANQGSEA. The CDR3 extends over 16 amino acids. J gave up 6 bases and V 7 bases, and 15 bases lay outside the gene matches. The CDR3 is CSARDRGAGVPNEQFF. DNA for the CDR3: TGCAGCGCACGGGACAGGGGAGCGGGGGTTCCCAATGAGCAGTTCTTC.

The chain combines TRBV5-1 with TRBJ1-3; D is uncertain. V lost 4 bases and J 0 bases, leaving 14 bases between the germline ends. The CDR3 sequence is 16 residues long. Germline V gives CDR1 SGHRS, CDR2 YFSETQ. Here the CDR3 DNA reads TGCGCCAGCAGCCTTGGTGGGCAGCCCTCTGGAAACACCATATATTTT. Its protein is CASSLGGQPSGNTIYF.

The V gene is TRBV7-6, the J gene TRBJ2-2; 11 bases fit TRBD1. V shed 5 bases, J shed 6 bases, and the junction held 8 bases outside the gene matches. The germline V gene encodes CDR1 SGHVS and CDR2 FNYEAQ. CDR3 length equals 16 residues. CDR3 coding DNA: TGTGCCAGCAGCCGCCGCTGGACAGGGGGCTCCGGGGAGCTGTTTTTT. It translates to CASSRRWTGGSGELFF.

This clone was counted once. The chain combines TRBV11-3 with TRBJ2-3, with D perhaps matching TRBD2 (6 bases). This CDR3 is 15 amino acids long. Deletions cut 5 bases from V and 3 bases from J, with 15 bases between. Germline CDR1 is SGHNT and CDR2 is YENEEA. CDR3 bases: TGTGCCAGCAGCCCCTTGACGGGGGAGACAGATACGCAGTATTTT. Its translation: CASSPLTGETDTQYF.

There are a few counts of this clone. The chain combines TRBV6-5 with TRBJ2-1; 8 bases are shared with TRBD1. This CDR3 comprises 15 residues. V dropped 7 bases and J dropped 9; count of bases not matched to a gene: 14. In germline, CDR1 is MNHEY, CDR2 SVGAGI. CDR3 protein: CASTLTGAAFGEQFF. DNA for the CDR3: TGTGCCAGCACCTTGACAGGGGCCGCGTTCGGTGAGCAGTTCTTC.

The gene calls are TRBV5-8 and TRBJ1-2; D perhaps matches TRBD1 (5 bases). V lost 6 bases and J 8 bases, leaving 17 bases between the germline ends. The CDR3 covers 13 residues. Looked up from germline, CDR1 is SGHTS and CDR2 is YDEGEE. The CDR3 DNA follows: TGTGCCAGCATCCCGGGGGGACCTGGGGGCTACACCTTC. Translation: CASIPGGPGGYTF.

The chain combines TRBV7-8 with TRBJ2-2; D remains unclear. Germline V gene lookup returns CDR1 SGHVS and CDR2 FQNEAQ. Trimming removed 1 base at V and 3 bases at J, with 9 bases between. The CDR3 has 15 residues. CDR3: CASSLGAKYTGELFF. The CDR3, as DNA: TGTGCCAGCAGCTTAGGCGCGAAATACACCGGGGAGCTGTTTTTT.

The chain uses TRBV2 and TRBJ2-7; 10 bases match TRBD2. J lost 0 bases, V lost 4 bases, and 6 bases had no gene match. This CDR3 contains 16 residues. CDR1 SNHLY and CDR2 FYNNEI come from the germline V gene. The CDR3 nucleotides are TGTGCCAGCAGTGGGACTAGCGGAAGGCACTCCTACGAGCAGTACTTC. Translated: CASSGTSGRHSYEQYF. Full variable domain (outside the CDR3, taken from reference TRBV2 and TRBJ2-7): EPEVTQTPSHQVTQMGQEVILRCVPISNHLYFYWYRQILGQKVEFLVSFYNNEISEKSEIFDDQFSVERPDGSNFTLKIRSTKLEDSAMYFCASSGTSGRHSYEQYFGPGTRLTVT.

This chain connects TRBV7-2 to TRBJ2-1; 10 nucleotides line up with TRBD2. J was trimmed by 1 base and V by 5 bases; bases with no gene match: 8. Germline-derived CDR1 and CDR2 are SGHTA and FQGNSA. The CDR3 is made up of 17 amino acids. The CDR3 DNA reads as TGTGCCAGCAGCCCCCGACTAGCGGGTGTTTCCTACAATGAGCAGTTCTTC. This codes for CASSPRLAGVSYNEQFF.

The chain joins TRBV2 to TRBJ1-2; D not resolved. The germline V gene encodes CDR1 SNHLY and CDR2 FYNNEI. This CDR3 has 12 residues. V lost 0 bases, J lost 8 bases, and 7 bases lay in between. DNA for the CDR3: TGTGCCAGCAGTGAAGCAAAGAGGGGCTACACCTTC. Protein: CASSEAKRGYTF.

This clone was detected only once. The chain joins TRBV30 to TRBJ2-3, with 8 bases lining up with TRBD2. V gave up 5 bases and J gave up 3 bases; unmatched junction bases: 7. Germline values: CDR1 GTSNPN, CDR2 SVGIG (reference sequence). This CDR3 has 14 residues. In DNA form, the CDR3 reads TGTGCCTGGCAAGGGCAGCGGGAGACAGATACGCAGTATTTT. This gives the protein CAWQGQRETDTQYF.

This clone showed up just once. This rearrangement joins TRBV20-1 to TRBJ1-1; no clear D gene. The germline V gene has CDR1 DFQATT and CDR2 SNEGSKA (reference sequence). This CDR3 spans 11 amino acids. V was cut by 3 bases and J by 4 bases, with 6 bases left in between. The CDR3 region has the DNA TGCAGTGCTAGCCGGAGCACTGAAGCTTTCTTT. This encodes CSASRSTEAFF.

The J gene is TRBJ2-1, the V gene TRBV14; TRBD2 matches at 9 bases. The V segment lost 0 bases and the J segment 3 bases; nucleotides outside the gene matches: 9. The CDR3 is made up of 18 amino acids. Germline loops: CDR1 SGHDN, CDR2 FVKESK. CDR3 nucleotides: TGTGCCAGCAGCCAAGATCGCGGGGGGGGGATTTTCTACAATGAGCAGTTCTTC. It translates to CASSQDRGGGIFYNEQFF.

The CDR3 region is CAISESLAGGETQYF. CDR3 in DNA: TGTGCCATCAGTGAGTCCCTAGCGGGAGGAGAGACCCAGTACTTC. This chain connects TRBV10-3 to TRBJ2-5, with TRBD2 identical over 11 bases. Germline V gives CDR1 ENHRY, CDR2 SYGVKD. The CDR3 covers 15 residues. Germline trimming cut 0 bases from V and 4 bases from J; bases unmatched to any gene: 1.

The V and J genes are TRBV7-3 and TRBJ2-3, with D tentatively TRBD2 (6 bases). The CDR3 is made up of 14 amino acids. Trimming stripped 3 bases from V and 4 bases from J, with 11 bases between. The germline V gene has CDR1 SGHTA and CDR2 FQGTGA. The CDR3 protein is CASSFSGSPDTQYF. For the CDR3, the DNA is TGTGCCAGCAGCTTTTCCGGGAGTCCAGATACGCAGTATTTT.

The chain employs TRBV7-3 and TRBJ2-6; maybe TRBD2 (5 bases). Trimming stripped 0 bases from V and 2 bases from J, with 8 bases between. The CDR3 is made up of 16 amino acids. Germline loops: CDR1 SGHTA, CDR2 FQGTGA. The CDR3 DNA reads TGTGCCAGCAGCTTAACGGGAGTGGCTGGGGCCAACGTCCTGACTTTC. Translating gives CASSLTGVAGANVLTF.

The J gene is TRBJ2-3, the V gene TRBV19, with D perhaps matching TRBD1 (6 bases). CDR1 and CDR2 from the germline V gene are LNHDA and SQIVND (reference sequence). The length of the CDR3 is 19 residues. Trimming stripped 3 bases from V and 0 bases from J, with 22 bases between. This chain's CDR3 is CASSMDRSRGRGSTDTQYF. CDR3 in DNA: TGTGCCAGTAGTATGGACAGATCGAGGGGTCGCGGGAGCACAGATACGCAGTATTTT.

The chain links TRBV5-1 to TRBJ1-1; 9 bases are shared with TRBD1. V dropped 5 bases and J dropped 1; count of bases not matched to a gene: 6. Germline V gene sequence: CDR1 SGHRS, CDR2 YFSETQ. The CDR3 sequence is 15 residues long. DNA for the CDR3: TGCGCCAGCAGTAATTCGGGACAGGGGAACACTGAAGCTTTCTTT. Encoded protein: CASSNSGQGNTEAFF.